This T cell receptor (beta chain) appears in the sequencing data of a study of T cell responses to AZD1222 COVID-19 vaccine. General study results and limits: Reports say nearly half of spike-specific TCRs go after unmutated variant regions.

Trimming took off 4 bases at V and 8 bases at J, with 17 bases between the two ends. The CDR3 runs to 14 residues. Germline CDR1 SNHLY, CDR2 FYNNEI. Worth noting for this clone: As yet, its antigen is unknown.

Here immunoSEQ multiplex PCR was the method, and the copy in TCRdb shows in-frame clones only, minus some. The data hold some 190,000 clones, with about 91% observed a single time. This TCR derives from an adult in good health. The chain combines TRBV2 with TRBJ1-2, with D maybe TRBD1 (5 bases). The material was peripheral blood, obtained on day 0 of AZD1222 vaccination. CDR3 bases: TGTGCCAGCAGTGTAACCGGGACCCGCCAGGGCTACACCTTC. It specifies CASSVTGTRQGYTF.